The clone carrying this T cell receptor beta chain has only one observation. Antigen: not known. The CDR3 has 15 residues. In germline, CDR1 is MNHNY, CDR2 SVGAGI (reference sequence). V was pared by 0 bases and J by 1 base, with 10 bases between. This sample was taken from a study of shared clonotypes between healthy human individuals. The authors divided CD4+ cells into CD45RA+ naive and CD45RA-negative memory subsets. Points from the study as a whole: Roughly 5% of naive CD4 clonotypes were common to a few donors. Memory subsets had estimated richness that was generally smaller than that of naive subsets.

Per sorted-subset replicate PCR, input was 200 to 250 ng DNA, representing about 30,000 T cell genomes. Measured with immunoSEQ multiplex PCR; TCRdb has only the in-frame clones, and not every one. The table shows approximately 320,000 clones, with roughly 70% occurring only once. This TCR was sampled from a man aged 30-40 years in good health. Material for sequencing was memory CD4+ T cells sorted from blood. Described subset: CD45RA-negative fraction. This chain connects TRBV6-6 to TRBJ2-7; D is unresolved. The CDR3 DNA is TGTGCCAGCAGTTACTCGGCTCTCGGGTCCTACGAGCAGTACTTC. Its translation is CASSYSALGSYEQYF.